These 7 T cell receptor beta chains were sequenced from one sample in a study of OX40 agonist ivuxolimab in advanced cancers. Sequencing used immunoSEQ multiplex PCR; TCRdb keeps in-frame clones, though not all of them. The sample lists around 27,000 clones, about 76% occurring once. Material: CD4+ or CD8+ T cells sorted from blood, obtained in a trial of the OX40 agonist ivuxolimab. The receptors were sampled from an adult with an advanced solid tumor such as melanoma, head and neck, liver or kidney cancer.

This clone has just a few counts. The rearrangement uses TRBV7-2 and TRBJ2-7; D may be TRBD1 or TRBD2 (5 bases each). Trimming removed 1 base from V and 0 bases from J, with 10 bases in between. The CDR3 is made up of 15 amino acids. Germline V gene sequence: CDR1 SGHTA, CDR2 FQGNSA. The CDR3 DNA follows: TGTGCCAGCAGCTTAGATCGGGGCACCTCCTACGAGCAGTACTTC. Translation: CASSLDRGTSYEQYF. The full variable domain, with the rest looked up from reference TRBV7-2 and TRBJ2-7, is GAGVSQSPSNKVTEKGKDVELRCDPISGHTALYWYRQSLGQGLEFLIYFQGNSAPDKSGLPSDRFSAERTGGSVSTLTIQRTQQEDSAVYLCASSLDRGTSYEQYFGPGTRLTVT.

The chain employs TRBV7-2 and TRBJ2-7; D possibly matches TRBD1 or TRBD2 (6 bases each). Germline assignment: CDR1 SGHTA and CDR2 FQGNSA. The V end was cut by 5 bases, the J end by 2 bases, with 13 bases between. The CDR3 is made up of 14 amino acids. CDR3 amino acids: CASSPRGRPYEQYF. CDR3 in DNA: TGTGCCAGCAGCCCTAGGGGGAGGCCCTACGAGCAGTACTTC.

The chain is built from TRBV2 and TRBJ2-1; D unresolved. The V gene lost 6 bases and the J gene lost 12 bases, with 18 bases spanning the gap. The germline V gene encodes CDR1 SNHLY and CDR2 FYNNEI. The CDR3 contains 13 residues. The CDR3 sequence: CASRGEWQVGQFF. As DNA, the CDR3 is TGTGCCAGCAGGGGCGAATGGCAGGTCGGGCAGTTCTTC.

The V gene is TRBV5-1, the J gene TRBJ2-1; 12 nucleotides agree with TRBD1. Looked up from germline, CDR1 is SGHRS and CDR2 is YFSETQ. The CDR3 runs 18 residues. V was clipped by 0 bases and J by 8 bases; unmatched bases: 12. DNA for the CDR3: TGCGCCAGCAGCTTGGCCTATGGGACAGGGGGCTTGTCGGATGAGCAGTTCTTC. Protein product: CASSLAYGTGGLSDEQFF. Supplemented by reference TRBV5-1 and TRBJ2-1, the full variable domain reads KAGVTQTPRYLIKTRGQQVTLSCSPISGHRSVSWYQQTPGQGLQFLFEYFSETQRNKGNFPGRFSGRQFSNSRSEMNVSTLELGDSALYLCASSLAYGTGGLSDEQFFGPGTRLTVL.

This clone has just a few counts. The chain has TRBV7-9 and TRBJ1-4, with 7 bases matching TRBD1. CDR3 length: 14 amino acids. Germline lookup yields CDR1 SEHNR and CDR2 FQNEAQ (reference sequence). V lost 4 bases to trimming and J lost 3 bases; unmatched junction nucleotides: 2. Here the CDR3 reads CASSSGTANEKLFF. The CDR3 DNA is TGTGCCAGCAGCTCCGGGACAGCTAATGAAAAACTGTTTTTT.

The chain employs TRBV2 and TRBJ1-1; perhaps TRBD1 as D (6 bases). This CDR3 comprises 18 residues. V lost 2 bases and J lost 3, with 22 bases in between. In germline, CDR1 is SNHLY, CDR2 FYNNEI. The CDR3 DNA reads as TGTGCCAGCAGTGAAACCCTAACAGACCCGAGGGGGGACACTGAAGCTTTCTTT. Amino acids: CASSETLTDPRGDTEAFF.

This clone was recorded once. The rearrangement joins TRBV21-1 to TRBJ2-6; the table calls TRBD2, which could not be checked here. TRBV21-1 is recorded as a pseudogene. This CDR3 has 15 residues. The CDR3 region has the DNA TGTGCCAGCAGCAAAAGCCGCCGGGGGGCCAACGTCCTGACTTTC. Encoded protein: CASSKSRRGANVLTF.